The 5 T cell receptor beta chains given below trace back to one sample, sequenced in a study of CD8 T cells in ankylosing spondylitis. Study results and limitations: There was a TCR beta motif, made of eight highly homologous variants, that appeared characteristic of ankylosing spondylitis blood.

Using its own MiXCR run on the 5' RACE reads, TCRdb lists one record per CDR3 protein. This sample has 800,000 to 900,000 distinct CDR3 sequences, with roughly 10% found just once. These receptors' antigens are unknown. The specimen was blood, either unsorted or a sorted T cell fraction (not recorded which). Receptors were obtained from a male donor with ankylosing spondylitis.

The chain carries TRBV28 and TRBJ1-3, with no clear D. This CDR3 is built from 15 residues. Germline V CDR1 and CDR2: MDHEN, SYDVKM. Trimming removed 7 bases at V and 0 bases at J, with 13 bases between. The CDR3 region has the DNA TGTGCCAGCAACGACGACGGTTACTCTGGAAACACCATATATTTT. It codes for CASNDDGYSGNTIYF.

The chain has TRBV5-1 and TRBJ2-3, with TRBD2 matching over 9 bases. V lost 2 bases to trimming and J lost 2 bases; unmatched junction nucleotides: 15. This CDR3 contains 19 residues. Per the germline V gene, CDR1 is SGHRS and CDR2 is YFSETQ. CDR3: CASSLSTLIAGATTDTQYF. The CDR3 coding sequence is TGCGCCAGCAGCTTATCAACGTTGATAGCGGGAGCTACCACAGATACGCAGTATTTT.

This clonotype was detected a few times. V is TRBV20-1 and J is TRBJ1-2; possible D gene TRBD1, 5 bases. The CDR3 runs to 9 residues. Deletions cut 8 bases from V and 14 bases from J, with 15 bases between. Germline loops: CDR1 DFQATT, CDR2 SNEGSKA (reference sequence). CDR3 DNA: TGCAGTCTCGGGGGGGAAAGGACCTTC. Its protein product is CSLGGERTF.

The CDR3 loop reads CASSLMGTQGGELFF. The DNA for the CDR3 is TGTGCCAGCAGCTTAATGGGAACCCAGGGCGGGGAGCTGTTTTTT. The J gene is TRBJ2-2, the V gene TRBV11-3; possibly TRBD1 for D (5 bases). Trimming cost V 2 bases and J 7 bases, with 14 bases left between them. Per germline, CDR1 SGHNT and CDR2 YENEEA. The CDR3 length is 15 residues.

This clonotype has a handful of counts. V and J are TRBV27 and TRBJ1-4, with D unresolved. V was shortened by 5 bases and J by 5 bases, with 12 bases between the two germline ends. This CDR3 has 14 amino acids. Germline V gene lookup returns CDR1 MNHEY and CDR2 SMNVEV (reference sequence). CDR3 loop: CASSPGLLNEKLFF. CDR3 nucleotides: TGTGCCAGCAGTCCGGGCCTATTGAATGAAAAACTGTTTTTT.